This T cell receptor beta chain derives from a study of OX40 agonist ivuxolimab in advanced cancers. Sequencing used immunoSEQ multiplex PCR; TCRdb keeps in-frame clones, though not all of them. The profile shows some 55,000 clones, about four fifths of them singletons. With respect to this clone: The antigen is undetermined.

Germline V gene data show CDR1 as SGHNT and CDR2 as YYREEE (reference sequence). The CDR3 extends over 16 amino acids. The V gene lost 1 base and the J gene lost 1 base, with 14 bases spanning the gap. Study-level points and caveats: Some nonresponders also had low normalized T-cell clonal expansion. Researchers report that CD8+ T cells had, on average, more expanded clones than CD4+.

This TCR came from an adult with an advanced solid tumor such as melanoma, head and neck, liver or kidney cancer. The sample consisted of CD4+ or CD8+ T cells sorted from blood, taken in a trial of the OX40 agonist ivuxolimab. The V call is TRBV5-4, the J call TRBJ1-2, with D hard to call. The CDR3 bases are TGTGCCAGCAGCTTGAGTGCGGCCTCGCTTAACTATGGCTACACCTTC. The encoded protein is CASSLSAASLNYGYTF.